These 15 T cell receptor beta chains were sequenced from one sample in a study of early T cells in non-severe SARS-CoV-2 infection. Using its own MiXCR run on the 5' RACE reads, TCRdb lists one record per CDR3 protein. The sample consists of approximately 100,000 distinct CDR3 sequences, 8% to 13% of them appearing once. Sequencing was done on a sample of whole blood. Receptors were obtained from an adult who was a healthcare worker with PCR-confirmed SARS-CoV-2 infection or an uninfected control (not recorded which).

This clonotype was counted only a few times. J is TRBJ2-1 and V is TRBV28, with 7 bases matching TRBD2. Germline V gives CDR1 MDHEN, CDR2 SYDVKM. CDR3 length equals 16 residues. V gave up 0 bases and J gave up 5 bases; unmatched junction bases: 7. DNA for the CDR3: TGTGCCAGCAGTTTATGGGAAGCGGGGCAGAACAATGAGCAGTTCTTC. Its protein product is CASSLWEAGQNNEQFF. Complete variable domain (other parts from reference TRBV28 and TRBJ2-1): DVKVTQSSRYLVKRTGEKVFLECVQDMDHENMFWYRQDPGLGLRLIYFSYDVKMKEKGDIPEGYSVSREKKERFSLILESASTNQTSMYLCASSLWEAGQNNEQFFGPGTRLTVL.

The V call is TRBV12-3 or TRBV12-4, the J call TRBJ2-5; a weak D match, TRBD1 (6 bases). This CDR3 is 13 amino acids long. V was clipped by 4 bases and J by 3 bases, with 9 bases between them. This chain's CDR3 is CASSSWTEETQYF. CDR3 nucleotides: TGTGCCAGCAGTTCGTGGACAGAAGAGACCCAGTACTTC.

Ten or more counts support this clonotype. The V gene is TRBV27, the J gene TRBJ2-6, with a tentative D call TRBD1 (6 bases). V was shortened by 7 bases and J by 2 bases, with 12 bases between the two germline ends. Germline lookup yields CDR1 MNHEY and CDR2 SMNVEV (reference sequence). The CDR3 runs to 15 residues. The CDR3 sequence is CASTETGTGANVLTF. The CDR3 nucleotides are TGTGCCAGCACCGAAACAGGGACTGGGGCCAACGTCCTGACTTTC. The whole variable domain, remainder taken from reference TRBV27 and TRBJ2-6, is EAQVTQNPRYLITVTGKKLTVTCSQNMNHEYMSWYRQDPGLGLRQIYYSMNVEVTDKGDVPEGYKVSRKEKRNFPLILESPSPNQTSLYFCASTETGTGANVLTFGAGSRLTVL.

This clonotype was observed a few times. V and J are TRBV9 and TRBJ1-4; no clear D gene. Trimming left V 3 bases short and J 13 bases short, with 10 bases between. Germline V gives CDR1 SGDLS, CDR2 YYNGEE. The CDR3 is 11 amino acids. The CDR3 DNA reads TGTGCCAGCAGCGAAACCCCAGGACTGTTTTTT. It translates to CASSETPGLFF.

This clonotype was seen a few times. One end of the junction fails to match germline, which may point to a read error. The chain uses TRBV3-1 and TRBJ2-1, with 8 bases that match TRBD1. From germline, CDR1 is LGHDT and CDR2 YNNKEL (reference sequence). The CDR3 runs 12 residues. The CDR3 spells CASSRSRDRPLF. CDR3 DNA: TGTGCCAGCAGCCGCTCCCGGGACAGGCCGCTCTTC.

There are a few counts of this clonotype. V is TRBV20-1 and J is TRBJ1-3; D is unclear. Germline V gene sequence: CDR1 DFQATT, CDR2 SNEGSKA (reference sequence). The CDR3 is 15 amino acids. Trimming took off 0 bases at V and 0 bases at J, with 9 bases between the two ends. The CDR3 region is CSARDRTNSGNTIYF. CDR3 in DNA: TGCAGTGCTAGAGATCGAACCAACTCTGGAAACACCATATATTTT.

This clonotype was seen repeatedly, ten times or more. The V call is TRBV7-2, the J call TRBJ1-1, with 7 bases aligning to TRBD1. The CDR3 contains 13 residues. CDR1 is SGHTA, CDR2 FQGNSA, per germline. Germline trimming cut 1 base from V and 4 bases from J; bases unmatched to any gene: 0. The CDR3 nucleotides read TGTGCCAGCAGCTTAGACAGGGGCACTGAAGCTTTCTTT. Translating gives CASSLDRGTEAFF.

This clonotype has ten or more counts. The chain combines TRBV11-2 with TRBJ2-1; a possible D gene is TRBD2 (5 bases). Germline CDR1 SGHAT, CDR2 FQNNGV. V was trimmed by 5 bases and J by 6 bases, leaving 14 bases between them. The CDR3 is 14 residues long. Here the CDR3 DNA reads TGTGCCAGCAGCCCAGTGGTAGCGTCCAATGAGCAGTTCTTC. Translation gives CASSPVVASNEQFF.

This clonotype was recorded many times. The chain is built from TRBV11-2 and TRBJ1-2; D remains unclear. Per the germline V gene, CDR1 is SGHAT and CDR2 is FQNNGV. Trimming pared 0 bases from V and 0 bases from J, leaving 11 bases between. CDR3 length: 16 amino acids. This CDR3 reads CASSLDYAVTNYGYTF. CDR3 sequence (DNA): TGTGCCAGCAGCTTAGATTACGCGGTCACTAACTATGGCTACACCTTC.

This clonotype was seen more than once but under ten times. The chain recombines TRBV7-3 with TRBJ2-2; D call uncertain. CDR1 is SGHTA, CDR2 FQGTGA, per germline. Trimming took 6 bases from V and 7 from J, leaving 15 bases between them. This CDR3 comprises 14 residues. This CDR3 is CASSRWHIDGELFF. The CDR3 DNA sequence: TGTGCCAGCAGTAGGTGGCATATTGACGGGGAGCTGTTTTTT.

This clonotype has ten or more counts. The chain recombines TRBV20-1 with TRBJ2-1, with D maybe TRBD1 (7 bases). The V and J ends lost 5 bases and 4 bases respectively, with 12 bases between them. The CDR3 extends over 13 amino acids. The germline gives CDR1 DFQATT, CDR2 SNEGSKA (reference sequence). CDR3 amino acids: CSARGTEYNEQFF. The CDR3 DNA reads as TGCAGTGCTCGGGGGACAGAATACAATGAGCAGTTCTTC.

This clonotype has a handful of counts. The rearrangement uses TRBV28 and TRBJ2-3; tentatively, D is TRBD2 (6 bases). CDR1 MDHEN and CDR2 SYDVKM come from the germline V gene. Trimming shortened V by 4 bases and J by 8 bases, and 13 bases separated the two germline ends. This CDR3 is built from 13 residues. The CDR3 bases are TGTGCCAGCAGTTCTCGGGGACTCGGTACGCAGTATTTT. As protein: CASSSRGLGTQYF.

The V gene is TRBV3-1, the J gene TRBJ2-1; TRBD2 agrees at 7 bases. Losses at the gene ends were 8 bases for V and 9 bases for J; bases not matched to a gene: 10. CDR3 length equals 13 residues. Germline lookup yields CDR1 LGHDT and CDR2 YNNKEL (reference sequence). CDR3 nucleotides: TGTGCCAGCCAGACTAGCAGGAGGGTTGAGCAGTTCTTC. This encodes CASQTSRRVEQFF.

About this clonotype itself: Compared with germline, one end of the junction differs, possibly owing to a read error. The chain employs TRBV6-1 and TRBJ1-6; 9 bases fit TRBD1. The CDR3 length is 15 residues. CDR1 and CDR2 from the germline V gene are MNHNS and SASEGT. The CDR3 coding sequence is TGTGTCAGCAGTGACAGGGGGGGGAATAATTCACCCCTCCACTTT. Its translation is CVSSDRGGNNSPLHF.

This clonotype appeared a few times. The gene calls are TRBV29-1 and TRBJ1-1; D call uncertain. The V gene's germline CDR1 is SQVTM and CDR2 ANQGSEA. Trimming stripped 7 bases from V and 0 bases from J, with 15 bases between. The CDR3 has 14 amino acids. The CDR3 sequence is CSAAGLLMNTEAFF. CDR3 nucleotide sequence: TGCAGCGCCGCCGGGCTCCTTATGAACACTGAAGCTTTCTTT.